This entry features one TCR beta chain sequence. Its antigen is as yet unknown. The data belong to a study of early T cells in non-severe SARS-CoV-2 infection. At the level of the study: Sequencing of unsorted whole blood was done on bulk RNA, leaving chains unpaired.

Study-wide results and caveats: Matching against VDJdb likely underestimated virus-specific expansions, favoring anti-spike CD8.

Researchers attached unique molecular identifiers to individual cDNA molecules. TCRdb used MiXCR to reprocess the 5' RACE reads, holding one entry per CDR3 protein. Altogether 55,000 to 75,000 distinct CDR3 sequences are present, over 8% being singletons, with the ten largest covering about 16%. Germline CDR1 reads LGHDT; CDR2 reads YNNKEL (reference sequence). The V gene lost 4 bases and the J gene lost 2 bases, with 5 bases spanning the gap. The CDR3 is 13 residues long. The clonotype was recovered from an adult who was a healthcare worker with PCR-confirmed SARS-CoV-2 infection or an uninfected control (not recorded which). This rearrangement joins TRBV3-1 to TRBJ2-2, with D unclear. The material was whole blood, obtained at baseline. The CDR3 DNA reads as TGTGCCAGCAGCCTAGTAAACACCGGGGAGCTGTTTTTT. This codes for CASSLVNTGELFF.